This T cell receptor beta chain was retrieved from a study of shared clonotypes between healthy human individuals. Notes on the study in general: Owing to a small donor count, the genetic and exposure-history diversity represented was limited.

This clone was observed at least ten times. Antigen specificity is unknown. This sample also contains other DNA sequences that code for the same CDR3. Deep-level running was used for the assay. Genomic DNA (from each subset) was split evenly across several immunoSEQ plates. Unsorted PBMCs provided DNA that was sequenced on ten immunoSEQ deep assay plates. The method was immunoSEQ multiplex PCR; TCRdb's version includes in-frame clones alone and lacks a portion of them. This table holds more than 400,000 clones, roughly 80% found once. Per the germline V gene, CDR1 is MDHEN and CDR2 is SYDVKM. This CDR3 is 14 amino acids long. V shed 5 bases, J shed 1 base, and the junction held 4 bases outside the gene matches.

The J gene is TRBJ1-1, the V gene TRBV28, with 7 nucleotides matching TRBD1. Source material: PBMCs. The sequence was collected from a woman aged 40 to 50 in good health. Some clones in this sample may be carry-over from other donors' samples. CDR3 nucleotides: TGTGCCAGCAGTAGCTCAGGGGGGAACACTGAAGCTTTCTTT. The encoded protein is CASSSSGGNTEAFF.